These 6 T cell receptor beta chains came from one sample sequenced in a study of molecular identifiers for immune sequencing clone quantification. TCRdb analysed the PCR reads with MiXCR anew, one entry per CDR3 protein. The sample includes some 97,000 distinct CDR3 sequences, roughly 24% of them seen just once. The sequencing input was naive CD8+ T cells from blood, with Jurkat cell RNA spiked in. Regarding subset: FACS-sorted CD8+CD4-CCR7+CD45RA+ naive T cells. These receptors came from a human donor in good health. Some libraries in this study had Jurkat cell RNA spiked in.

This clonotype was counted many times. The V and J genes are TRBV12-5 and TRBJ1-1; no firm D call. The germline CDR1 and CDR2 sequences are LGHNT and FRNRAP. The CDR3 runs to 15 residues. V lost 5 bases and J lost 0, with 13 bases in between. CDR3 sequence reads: CASGPAPYLNTEAFF. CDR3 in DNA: TGTGCTAGTGGTCCCGCTCCTTACCTGAACACTGAAGCTTTCTTT.

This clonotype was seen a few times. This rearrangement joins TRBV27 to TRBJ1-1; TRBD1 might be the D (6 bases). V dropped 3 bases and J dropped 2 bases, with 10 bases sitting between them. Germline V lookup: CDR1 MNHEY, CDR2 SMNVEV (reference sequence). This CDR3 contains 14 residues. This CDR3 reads CASSLGGTNTEAFF. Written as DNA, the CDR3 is TGTGCCAGCAGTTTGGGGGGCACTAACACTGAAGCTTTCTTT.

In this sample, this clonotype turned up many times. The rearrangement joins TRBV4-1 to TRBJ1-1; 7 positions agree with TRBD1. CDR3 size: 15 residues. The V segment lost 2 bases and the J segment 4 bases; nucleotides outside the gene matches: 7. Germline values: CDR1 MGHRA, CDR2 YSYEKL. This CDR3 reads CASSQQQGLGTEAFF. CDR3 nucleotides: TGCGCCAGCAGCCAACAACAGGGGTTGGGCACTGAAGCTTTCTTT.

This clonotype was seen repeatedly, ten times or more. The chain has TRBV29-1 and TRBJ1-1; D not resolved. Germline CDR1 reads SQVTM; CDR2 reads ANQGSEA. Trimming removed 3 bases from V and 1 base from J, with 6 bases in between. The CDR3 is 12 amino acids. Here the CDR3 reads CSVEPPNTEAFF. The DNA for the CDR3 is TGCAGCGTTGAGCCCCCGAACACTGAAGCTTTCTTT.

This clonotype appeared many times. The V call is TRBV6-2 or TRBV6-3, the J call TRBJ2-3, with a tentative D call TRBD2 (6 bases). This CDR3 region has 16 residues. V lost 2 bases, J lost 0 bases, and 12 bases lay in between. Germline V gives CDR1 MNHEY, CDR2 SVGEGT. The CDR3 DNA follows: TGTGCCAGCAGTTACCCTAGCGTGTTTAGCACAGATACGCAGTATTTT. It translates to CASSYPSVFSTDTQYF.

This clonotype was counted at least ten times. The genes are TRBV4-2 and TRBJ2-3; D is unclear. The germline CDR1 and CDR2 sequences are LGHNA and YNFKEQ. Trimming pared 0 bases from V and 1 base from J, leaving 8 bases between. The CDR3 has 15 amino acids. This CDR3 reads CASSQDNGRTDTQYF. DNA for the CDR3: TGTGCCAGCAGCCAAGATAACGGACGCACAGATACGCAGTATTTT.